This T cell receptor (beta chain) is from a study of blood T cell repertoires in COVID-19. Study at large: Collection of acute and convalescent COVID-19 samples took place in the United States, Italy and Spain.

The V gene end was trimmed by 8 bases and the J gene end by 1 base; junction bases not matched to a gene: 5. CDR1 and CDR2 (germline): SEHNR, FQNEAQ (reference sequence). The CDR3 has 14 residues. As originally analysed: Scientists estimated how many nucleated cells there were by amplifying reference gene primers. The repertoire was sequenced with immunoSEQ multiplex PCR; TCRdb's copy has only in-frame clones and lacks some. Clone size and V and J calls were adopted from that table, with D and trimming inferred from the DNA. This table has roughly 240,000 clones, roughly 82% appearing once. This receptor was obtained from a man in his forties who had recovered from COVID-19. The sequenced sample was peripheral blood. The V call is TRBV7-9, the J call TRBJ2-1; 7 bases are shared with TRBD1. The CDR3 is CASSQGSSYNEQFF. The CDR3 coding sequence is TGTGCCAGCTCACAGGGGAGTTCCTACAATGAGCAGTTCTTC.